The 16 T cell receptor beta chains below come from one sample, sequenced in a study of blood T cell repertoires in COVID-19. Sequencing was performed with immunoSEQ multiplex PCR; in TCRdb, only in-frame clones are kept and a portion is missing. This sample carries under 250,000 clones, around 88% of them seen once, and the ten largest clones take around 8.9%. The sample was peripheral blood. The receptors originated from a man aged 40-49 years with active or convalescent COVID-19.

This clone showed up just a few times. The chain is built from TRBV5-6 and TRBJ1-5, with D unclear. Germline CDR1 and CDR2: SGHDT and YYEEEE. Trimming pared 1 base from V and 7 bases from J, leaving 9 bases between. The CDR3 runs 13 residues. CDR3 coding DNA: TGTGCCAGCAGCTTGTACGGCGGCCAGCCCCAGCATTTT. Its protein product is CASSLYGGQPQHF.

The V call is TRBV2, the J call TRBJ1-2; possibly TRBD1 for D (6 bases). V was cut by 4 bases and J by 6 bases, with 15 bases left in between. The CDR3 has 14 amino acids. The germline CDR1 and CDR2 sequences are SNHLY and FYNNEI. The DNA for the CDR3 is TGTGCCAGCAGTGGAGTAATCGGGGGGCATGGCTACACCTTC. As protein: CASSGVIGGHGYTF.

The V call is TRBV10-3, the J call TRBJ1-1; a possible D gene is TRBD1 (5 bases). This CDR3 is built from 13 residues. The germline V gene encodes CDR1 ENHRY and CDR2 SYGVKD. V was cut by 2 bases and J by 8 bases, with 12 bases left in between. The DNA for the CDR3 is TGTGCCATCAGTGAGGGGGCGAATGCGGAAGCTTTCTTT. Translating it yields CAISEGANAEAFF.

This sequence joins TRBV5-4 and TRBJ1-1, with 9 bases that match TRBD1. The length of the CDR3 is 15 residues. Germline values: CDR1 SGHNT, CDR2 YYREEE (reference sequence). The ends lost 4 bases at V and 2 bases at J; junction bases unmatched: 6. The CDR3 nucleotides are TGTGCCAGCAGCCCCAGGGACAGGGTAAACACTGAAGCTTTCTTT. Translation: CASSPRDRVNTEAFF.

The V call is TRBV19, the J call TRBJ1-2, with 7 bases fitting TRBD1. This CDR3 spans 14 amino acids. Germline V gives CDR1 LNHDA, CDR2 SQIVND (reference sequence). With 6 bases clipped from V and 1 base from J, the junction kept 5 bases outside the gene matches. Written as DNA, the CDR3 is TGTGCCAGTAGGGCCCCAGGGGGTAACTATGGCTACACCTTC. It yields the protein CASRAPGGNYGYTF.

This chain joins TRBV10-3 and TRBJ2-7; possible D gene TRBD2, 6 bases. Germline values: CDR1 ENHRY, CDR2 SYGVKD. V was trimmed by 2 bases and J by 0 bases, leaving 14 bases between them. This CDR3 has 16 amino acids. For the CDR3, the DNA is TGTGCCATCAGTGAGAGGGGCGGGGAGAGCTCCTACGAGCAGTACTTC. It translates to CAISERGGESSYEQYF.

The V gene is TRBV5-1, the J gene TRBJ2-1, with 15 bases lining up with TRBD2. After removal of 0 bases from V and 0 bases from J, the junction contained 7 bases not matched to a gene. CDR1 is SGHRS, CDR2 YFSETQ, per germline. This CDR3 is 20 amino acids long. CDR3 residues: CASSLEGLAGGYGSYNEQFF. The CDR3, as DNA: TGCGCCAGCAGCTTGGAAGGACTAGCGGGAGGGTACGGCTCCTACAATGAGCAGTTCTTC.

The V call is TRBV10-3, the J call TRBJ2-5; maybe TRBD2 (6 bases). Trimming pared 3 bases from V and 5 bases from J, leaving 19 bases between. Germline V gene data show CDR1 as ENHRY and CDR2 as SYGVKD. This CDR3 is built from 16 residues. The CDR3 DNA reads TGTGCCATCAGTGATCTGAGGGCGGGGCAGCCGGAGACCCAGTACTTC. This translates into CAISDLRAGQPETQYF.

The genes are TRBV19 and TRBJ2-2; D is uncertain. Deletions cut 6 bases from V and 2 bases from J, with 10 bases between. The CDR3 sequence is 14 residues long. CDR1 and CDR2 from the germline V gene are LNHDA and SQIVND (reference sequence). This CDR3 is CASSLRLNTGELFF. The DNA of the CDR3 is TGTGCCAGTAGCCTCAGGCTCAACACCGGGGAGCTGTTTTTT.

This clone was seen at least ten times. The chain couples TRBV15 to TRBJ1-5; tentative D call: TRBD1 (5 bases). The CDR3 extends over 16 amino acids. Trimming took off 0 bases at V and 6 bases at J, with 15 bases between the two ends. Germline V gives CDR1 LNHNV, CDR2 YYDKDF (reference sequence). The CDR3 DNA reads TGTGCCACCAGCAGAGATGCCCCACCGGGGGGTCAGCCCCAGCATTTT. It encodes CATSRDAPPGGQPQHF.

This sequence joins TRBV13 and TRBJ1-1; TRBD1 aligns across 9 bases. Losses at the gene ends were 7 bases for V and 5 bases for J; bases not matched to a gene: 14. The CDR3 sequence is 16 residues long. CDR1 is PRHDT, CDR2 FYEKMQ, per germline (reference sequence). The CDR3 loop is CASTIRGTGLDTEAFF. DNA for the CDR3: TGTGCCAGCACCATTAGGGGGACAGGGTTAGATACTGAAGCTTTCTTT.

V usage is TRBV7-8 and J usage is TRBJ1-2, with D possibly TRBD1 on 6 matching bases. Germline values: CDR1 SGHVS, CDR2 FQNEAQ. V lost 5 bases and J 5 bases, leaving 12 bases between the germline ends. The CDR3 runs to 13 residues. CDR3 DNA sequence: TGTGCCAGCAGCCTAAAGGACAGTTATGGCTACACCTTC. This gives the protein CASSLKDSYGYTF.

For the CDR3, the DNA is TGCGCCAGCAGTGAGTCCCCCTCCATGGGAGGGTATGGCTACACCTTC. This encodes CASSESPSMGGYGYTF. The chain employs TRBV10-1 and TRBJ1-2; unclear D gene. The CDR3 runs to 16 residues. Germline V CDR1 and CDR2: WNHNN, SYGVQD (reference sequence). V was clipped by 0 bases and J by 5 bases, with 16 bases between them.

The V and J genes are TRBV12-5 and TRBJ1-1; weak D call: TRBD1 (6 bases). CDR3 length: 13 residues. In germline, CDR1 is LGHNT, CDR2 FRNRAP. Trimming took off 8 bases at V and 4 bases at J, with 14 bases between the two ends. The CDR3 loop is CASRGGVPTEAFF. For the CDR3, the DNA is TGTGCTAGTCGGGGGGGCGTACCCACTGAAGCTTTCTTT.

J is TRBJ1-2 and V is TRBV30; TRBD1 matches 7 bases. After removal of 5 bases from V and 14 bases from J, the junction contained 8 bases not matched to a gene. Germline V gene sequence: CDR1 GTSNPN, CDR2 SVGIG (reference sequence). The CDR3 runs 10 residues. The CDR3 spells CAWGTASTTF. CDR3 DNA: TGTGCCTGGGGGACAGCTTCTACTACCTTC.

CDR3 nucleotides: TGTGCCAGCAGAAACCTCGGGGAGCAGTACTTC. Protein sequence: CASRNLGEQYF. The genes are TRBV6-5 and TRBJ2-7; D is unresolved. The V gene's germline CDR1 is MNHEY and CDR2 SVGAGI. The ends were cut back, 6 bases at V and 7 bases at J, with 10 bases in the middle. This CDR3 region has 11 residues.